A single sample gave rise to the 24 T cell receptor beta chains below, sequenced in a study of T cell changes during pregnancy in multiple sclerosis. Repertoires were generated with immunoSEQ multiplex PCR, while TCRdb's copy carries only in-frame clones and drops some. The table records roughly 30,000 clones, just over 85% of them present only once. The sequencing here drew on CD4+ T cells from peripheral blood mononuclear cells, taken in the first trimester of pregnancy. The receptor set was obtained from a female donor in good health, enrolled as a control in a pregnancy study.

V is TRBV9 and J is TRBJ2-7; possibly TRBD2 for D (6 bases). Trimming took off 3 bases at V and 2 bases at J, with 12 bases between the two ends. The CDR3 has 14 amino acids. Germline V gene lookup returns CDR1 SGDLS and CDR2 YYNGEE. CDR3 amino acids: CASSAASVPYEQYF. The CDR3 region has the DNA TGTGCCAGCAGCGCCGCTAGCGTCCCCTACGAGCAGTACTTC.

The V and J genes are TRBV25-1 and TRBJ2-5; 7 bases are a match to TRBD1. The J call is in doubt because the DNA end fits TRBJ2-7 better. The CDR3 extends over 15 amino acids. CDR1 MGHDK and CDR2 SYGVNS come from the germline V gene. The CDR3 here is CASSGSGTDKYEQYF. The CDR3 DNA follows: TGTGCCAGCAGTGGATCCGGGACAGATAAATACGAGCAGTACTTC.

This clone appeared a few times. The genes are TRBV5-1 and TRBJ1-1; D uncertain. This CDR3 comprises 16 residues. Trimming stripped 0 bases from V and 0 bases from J, with 12 bases between. Germline CDR1 is SGHRS and CDR2 is YFSETQ. Here the CDR3 reads CASSLAGGTVNTEAFF. The CDR3, as DNA: TGCGCCAGCAGCTTGGCTGGTGGTACGGTGAACACTGAAGCTTTCTTT.

This clone occurred a few times. V is TRBV9 and J is TRBJ1-3; possibly TRBD1 for D (5 bases). The V gene lost 5 bases and the J gene lost 6 bases, with 15 bases spanning the gap. CDR3 length: 14 amino acids. Germline V lookup: CDR1 SGDLS, CDR2 YYNGEE. DNA for the CDR3: TGTGCCAGCAGTCCTCAAACGGGGGTAAACACCATATATTTT. Translating it yields CASSPQTGVNTIYF.

V is TRBV15 and J is TRBJ1-6; the D is unclear. The CDR3 covers 12 residues. The germline V gene has CDR1 LNHNV and CDR2 YYDKDF (reference sequence). V was clipped by 9 bases and J by 8 bases, with 11 bases between them. CDR3 amino acids: CATGSRDSPLHF. In DNA form, the CDR3 reads TGTGCCACTGGGAGTAGAGATTCACCCCTCCACTTT. Looking up the rest from reference TRBV15 and TRBJ1-6 gives the full variable domain: DAMVIQNPRYQVTQFGKPVTLSCSQTLNHNVMYWYQQKSSQAPKLLFHYYDKDFNNEADTPDNFQSRRPNTSFCFLDIRSPGLGDTAMYLCATGSRDSPLHFGNGTRLTVT.

V is TRBV11-2 and J is TRBJ1-2, with 9 bases fitting TRBD1. The ends lost 8 bases at V and 2 bases at J; junction bases unmatched: 6. Germline assignment: CDR1 SGHAT and CDR2 FQNNGV. This CDR3 is built from 14 residues. The CDR3 coding sequence is TGTGCCAGCTCCCGGGGGACAGGGAACTATGGCTACACCTTC. Translation: CASSRGTGNYGYTF.

The chain employs TRBV15 and TRBJ1-5, with D possibly TRBD1 on 5 matching bases. With 4 bases removed from V and 7 bases from J, the gap between germline ends came to 17 bases. This CDR3 has 15 amino acids. The V gene's germline CDR1 is LNHNV and CDR2 YYDKDF (reference sequence). The CDR3 region is CATSKPGTMGQPQHF. DNA of the CDR3: TGTGCCACCAGCAAGCCGGGGACTATGGGCCAGCCCCAGCATTTT. Filled out from reference TRBV15 and TRBJ1-5, the complete variable domain reads DAMVIQNPRYQVTQFGKPVTLSCSQTLNHNVMYWYQQKSSQAPKLLFHYYDKDFNNEADTPDNFQSRRPNTSFCFLDIRSPGLGDTAMYLCATSKPGTMGQPQHFGDGTRLSIL.

This clone was detected once. The rearrangement links TRBV29-1 to TRBJ1-1; possibly TRBD1 for D (5 bases). The CDR3 extends over 15 amino acids. Germline assignment: CDR1 SQVTM and CDR2 ANQGSEA. V lost 4 bases to trimming and J lost 4 bases, with 19 bases between them. Here the CDR3 reads CSVVRSRGGATEAFF. DNA for the CDR3: TGCAGCGTTGTCCGGTCGAGAGGAGGGGCCACTGAAGCTTTCTTT.

The chain couples TRBV30 to TRBJ2-7; 9 bases match TRBD1. CDR3 length equals 13 residues. Per germline, CDR1 GTSNPN and CDR2 SVGIG (reference sequence). J lost 5 bases, V lost 4 bases, and 6 bases had no gene match. For the CDR3, the DNA is TGTGCCTGGAATCCGGACAGGGGACACGAGCAGTACTTC. Translated, it gives CAWNPDRGHEQYF.

The chain carries TRBV10-3 and TRBJ2-7; 7 bases match TRBD1. Germline V lookup: CDR1 ENHRY, CDR2 SYGVKD. The V gene end was trimmed by 0 bases and the J gene end by 5 bases; junction bases not matched to a gene: 4. The CDR3 runs to 14 residues. CDR3 DNA: TGTGCCATCAGTGAGTCAGGGGGCTCGAACGAGCAGTACTTC. It specifies CAISESGGSNEQYF.

The genes are TRBV7-2 and TRBJ2-3; 8 nucleotides match TRBD2. V shed 11 bases, J shed 2 bases, and the junction held 6 bases outside the gene matches. This CDR3 contains 13 residues. Germline lookup yields CDR1 SGHTA and CDR2 FQGNSA. The CDR3 region is CASSGGLTDTQYF. The CDR3 nucleotides are TGTGCCTCAAGCGGGGGCCTCACAGATACGCAGTATTTT.

This chain joins TRBV5-6 and TRBJ2-3; 7 nucleotides match TRBD2. CDR1 is SGHDT, CDR2 YYEEEE, per germline. This CDR3 has 16 amino acids. Trimming took 4 bases from V and 2 from J; bases not matched to a gene: 10. CDR3 DNA: TGTGCCAGCAGCGCCTATTGGCGGGGGTTCACAGATACGCAGTATTTT. Translating it yields CASSAYWRGFTDTQYF.

The chain is built from TRBV21-1 and TRBJ2-5; the table's TRBD2 call for D was not verified on the DNA. TRBV21-1 is marked as a pseudogene. CDR3 size: 15 residues. CDR3 residues: CASSKVAGGQETQYF. In DNA, the CDR3 is TGTGCCAGCAGCAAGGTAGCGGGGGGCCAAGAGACCCAGTACTTC.

The CDR3 DNA reads as TGTGCCAGCAGCGTAGCGGGACTCGACACAGATACGCAGTATTTT. Protein sequence: CASSVAGLDTDTQYF. The V and J genes are TRBV9 and TRBJ2-3, with D perhaps TRBD2 (6 bases). V lost 0 bases and J 2 bases, leaving 10 bases between the germline ends. This CDR3 comprises 15 residues. CDR1 is SGDLS and CDR2 is YYNGEE in the germline V gene.

The chain links TRBV6-1 to TRBJ2-1; TRBD2 matches 8 bases. Per germline, CDR1 MNHNS and CDR2 SASEGT. The CDR3 covers 14 residues. With 7 bases clipped from V and 2 bases from J, the junction kept 4 bases outside the gene matches. The CDR3 sequence is CASTRGATYNEQFF. The CDR3 DNA reads as TGTGCCAGCACGCGGGGGGCCACCTACAATGAGCAGTTCTTC.

The chain has TRBV9 and TRBJ1-1; D not resolved. CDR1 SGDLS and CDR2 YYNGEE come from the germline V gene. This CDR3 comprises 14 residues. The V and J ends lost 4 bases and 1 base respectively, with 11 bases between them. The CDR3 DNA follows: TGTGCCAGCAGCCGTATCACACCGAACACTGAAGCTTTCTTT. This translates into CASSRITPNTEAFF.

This clone has just one count. The CDR3 reads CASSYRKDRGYEQYF. The CDR3 DNA sequence: TGTGCCAGCAGCTATAGGAAGGACAGGGGTTACGAGCAGTACTTC. This sequence joins TRBV11-3 and TRBJ2-7, with TRBD1 identical over 9 bases. The germline gives CDR1 SGHNT, CDR2 YENEEA. V dropped 4 bases and J dropped 4; count of bases not matched to a gene: 8. CDR3 length equals 15 residues.

The gene calls are TRBV19 and TRBJ2-7; 7 positions agree with TRBD1. The trim removed 3 bases at V and 2 bases at J, leaving 13 bases unmatched. CDR1 is LNHDA and CDR2 is SQIVND in the germline V gene (reference sequence). The CDR3 length is 17 residues. CDR3 sequence (DNA): TGTGCCAGTAGTATGAGACAGGGAAGATCTTCTACCTACGAGCAGTACTTC. Its protein is CASSMRQGRSSTYEQYF.

The table lists this clone with a few counts. The CDR3, as DNA: TGTGCCAGCAGCTTGTCCCCGGACGGGGATAATTCACCCCTCCACTTT. It encodes CASSLSPDGDNSPLHF. The chain uses TRBV5-4 and TRBJ1-6; D not resolved. V lost 1 base and J 5 bases, leaving 13 bases between the germline ends. Germline loops: CDR1 SGHNT, CDR2 YYREEE (reference sequence). The CDR3 is 16 amino acids.

The chain is built from TRBV20-1 and TRBJ2-3; tentative D call: TRBD2 (5 bases). Germline V CDR1 and CDR2: DFQATT, SNEGSKA (reference sequence). The CDR3 runs to 11 residues. V was cut by 2 bases and J by 6 bases, with 6 bases left in between. The CDR3 nucleotides are TGCAGTGCTAGAAGGGAGGATACGCAGTATTTT. This codes for CSARREDTQYF.

This sequence joins TRBV5-8 and TRBJ2-7, with a possible D match to TRBD1 (6 bases). CDR1 is SGHTS, CDR2 YDEGEE, per germline. This CDR3 contains 14 residues. Trimming took off 4 bases at V and 5 bases at J, with 16 bases between the two ends. The CDR3 nucleotides are TGTGCCAGCAGCAGGGATACAGGGCTGGACGAGCAGTACTTC. This translates into CASSRDTGLDEQYF.

The chain has TRBV29-1 and TRBJ1-1, with 8 bases fitting TRBD1. V was pared by 5 bases and J by 4 bases, with 9 bases of the junction left unmatched. The CDR3 is 14 amino acids. Germline V CDR1 and CDR2: SQVTM, ANQGSEA. The CDR3 DNA is TGCAGCGTTTTTGCAGGGGGCGGTGGCACTGAAGCTTTCTTT. Translated, it gives CSVFAGGGGTEAFF.

Only a few counts were recorded for this clone. This rearrangement joins TRBV7-2 to TRBJ1-3, with a possible D match to TRBD1 (5 bases). There are 16 residues in the CDR3. With 1 base removed from V and 1 base from J, the gap between germline ends came to 11 bases. The germline V gene encodes CDR1 SGHTA and CDR2 FQGNSA. CDR3 amino acids: CASSLGRGGSGNTIYF. The CDR3 DNA follows: TGTGCCAGCAGCTTAGGTCGCGGGGGTTCTGGAAACACCATATATTTT.

The J gene is TRBJ1-4, the V gene TRBV4-1, with 9 bases identical to TRBD1. V lost 8 bases, J lost 5 bases, and 9 bases stayed unmatched. The CDR3 has 15 residues. Germline CDR1 and CDR2: MGHRA and YSYEKL. CDR3 DNA sequence: TGCGCCAGCCAGATGACAGGGGGTTCCAATGAAAAACTGTTTTTT. This sequence encodes CASQMTGGSNEKLFF.